The rows below give T cell receptor beta chains drawn from one sample of a study of cytomegalovirus exposure and HLA in healthy donors. Some clones are missing from TCRdb's copy, which holds only in-frame ones; the method was immunoSEQ multiplex PCR. The sample shows about 140,000 clones, 80% of them seen only once. The sample was PBMCs. All receptors derive from a man in his forties or fifties in good health and CMV-seronegative. CDR3s include the opening cysteine and the closing phenylalanine or tryptophan. A D gene is named only where the DNA matches it firmly. Clone size is stated in some rows and not others, as once, few, many or a class when expanded.

cdr3_nt: TGTGCCAGGCACAGCCCTGAAGAGACCCAGTACTTC
cdr3_aa: CARHSPEETQYF
j_call: TRBJ2-5
v_call: TRBV2
clone_size: NA
d_call: NA

cdr3_nt: TGCGCCAGCAGCTTGGAAGGGGTCCCCCAGGGAGAGCAGTACTTC
cdr3_aa: CASSLEGVPQGEQYF
j_call: TRBJ2-7
v_call: TRBV5-1
clone_size: NA
d_call: NA

cdr3_nt: TGTGCCAGCACCCCGACAGGGGGCGGCTATGGCTACACCTTC
cdr3_aa: CASTPTGGGYGYTF
j_call: TRBJ1-2
v_call: TRBV6-4
clone_size: NA
d_call: TRBD1

cdr3_nt: TGTGCCAGCAGCTTAATCGGGGGGCCCCAAGGGGAGACCCAGTACTTC
cdr3_aa: CASSLIGGPQGETQYF
j_call: TRBJ2-5
v_call: TRBV7-2
clone_size: once
d_call: NA

cdr3_nt: TGTGCCAGCAGTGATTCCGGGCTCCGGGATCTATTATCGAACACTGAAGCTTTCTTT
cdr3_aa: CASSDSGLRDLLSNTEAFF
j_call: TRBJ1-1
v_call: TRBV6-1
clone_size: NA
d_call: NA

cdr3_nt: TGTGCCAGCAGCGTAGGATGGGACACCGAGTCACATGGCTACACCTTC
cdr3_aa: CASSVGWDTESHGYTF
j_call: TRBJ1-2
v_call: TRBV9
clone_size: NA
d_call: NA

cdr3_nt: TGTGCCAGCAGCCAAGATTACAGGGGCAATCAGCCCCAGCATTTT
cdr3_aa: CASSQDYRGNQPQHF
j_call: TRBJ1-5
v_call: TRBV4-2
clone_size: once
d_call: NA

cdr3_nt: TGTGCCAGCTCCGTGGGTGGAGGAGGTTCCTACGAGCAGTACTTC
cdr3_aa: CASSVGGGGSYEQYF
j_call: TRBJ2-7
v_call: TRBV6-1
clone_size: NA
d_call: NA

cdr3_nt: TGTGCCAGCAGCCAACCATCCCCGGGGGGGCGTGCAGATACGCAGTATTTT
cdr3_aa: CASSQPSPGGRADTQYF
j_call: TRBJ2-3
v_call: TRBV4-2
clone_size: NA
d_call: TRBD2

cdr3_nt: TGTGCCAGCAGCCAAGAATGGGGTCGGGGGACTGGCTACACCTTC
cdr3_aa: CASSQEWGRGTGYTF
j_call: TRBJ1-2
v_call: TRBV4-2
clone_size: NA
d_call: NA

cdr3_nt: TGCAGCGCCCGGGGGGGGCCTAGCACAGATACGCAGTATTTT
cdr3_aa: CSARGGPSTDTQYF
j_call: TRBJ2-3
v_call: TRBV29-1
clone_size: NA
d_call: TRBD2

cdr3_nt: TGTGCCAGCAGTAAAGACAGGTCCACGAACACCGGGGAGCTGTTTTTT
cdr3_aa: CASSKDRSTNTGELFF
j_call: TRBJ2-2
v_call: TRBV6-4
clone_size: NA
d_call: NA

cdr3_nt: TGTGCCAGCAGTTTGAGGAGGGACAATCAGCCCCAGCATTTT
cdr3_aa: CASSLRRDNQPQHF
j_call: TRBJ1-5
v_call: TRBV28
clone_size: NA
d_call: NA

cdr3_nt: TGTGCCAGCAGCCAAGATAGGGAGGTAGGCCGGACTGAAGCTTTCTTT
cdr3_aa: CASSQDREVGRTEAFF
j_call: TRBJ1-1
v_call: TRBV4-2
clone_size: NA
d_call: NA

cdr3_nt: TGTGCCAGCAGCAACACCTTCTACGAGCAGTACTTC
cdr3_aa: CASSNTFYEQYF
j_call: TRBJ2-7
v_call: TRBV5-8
clone_size: NA
d_call: NA

cdr3_nt: TGTGCCAGCAGCCCACTCGGGGGTGGGAACTATGGCTACACCTTC
cdr3_aa: CASSPLGGGNYGYTF
j_call: TRBJ1-2
v_call: TRBV7-8
clone_size: NA
d_call: NA

cdr3_nt: TGTGCCTGGAGTGCGGGAGTAGGGAGCTACGAGCAGTACTTC
cdr3_aa: CAWSAGVGSYEQYF
j_call: TRBJ2-7
v_call: TRBV30
clone_size: NA
d_call: NA

cdr3_nt: TGCGCCAGCAGCCCGTCTTTAGGGACTAGCGGGAGGAATGAGCAGTTCTTC
cdr3_aa: CASSPSLGTSGRNEQFF
j_call: TRBJ2-1
v_call: TRBV5-1
clone_size: NA
d_call: TRBD2

cdr3_nt: TGTGCCAGCAGTCGCCATAGCTCCTACGAGCAGTACTTC
cdr3_aa: CASSRHSSYEQYF
j_call: TRBJ2-7
v_call: TRBV28
clone_size: NA
d_call: NA

cdr3_nt: TGTGCCAGCAGTGAAGCCCGTGGGGCCAACGTCCTGACTTTC
cdr3_aa: CASSEARGANVLTF
j_call: TRBJ2-6
v_call: TRBV6-1
clone_size: few
d_call: NA

cdr3_nt: TGTGCCAGCAGTTTGCTAGCGGGGGGGCAGGACACAGATACGCAGTATTTT
cdr3_aa: CASSLLAGGQDTDTQYF
j_call: TRBJ2-3
v_call: TRBV27
clone_size: NA
d_call: TRBD2

cdr3_nt: TGTGCCAGCAGCAGGGGACAGGAAAGGCGAAAGGACTATGGCTACACCTTC
cdr3_aa: CASSRGQERRKDYGYTF
j_call: TRBJ1-2
v_call: TRBV7-8
clone_size: few
d_call: TRBD1

cdr3_nt: TGTGCCAGTAGTATTAGGGGAGAGACCCAGTACTTC
cdr3_aa: CASSIRGETQYF
j_call: TRBJ2-5
v_call: TRBV19
clone_size: once
d_call: NA

cdr3_nt: TGTGCCAGCTCCCGGGACAGGAGCTCCTATAATTCACCCCTCCACTTT
cdr3_aa: CASSRDRSSYNSPLHF
j_call: TRBJ1-6
v_call: TRBV18
clone_size: NA
d_call: TRBD1

cdr3_nt: TGTGCCTGGAACAGGGGGCCGGGAGTGGAGATTCAGTACTTC
cdr3_aa: CAWNRGPGVEIQYF
j_call: TRBJ2-4
v_call: TRBV30
clone_size: NA
d_call: TRBD1

cdr3_nt: TGTGCCAGCAGCTTACAAGGGGCTAGCGGCTCCTACGAGCAGTACTTC
cdr3_aa: CASSLQGASGSYEQYF
j_call: TRBJ2-7
v_call: TRBV7-3
clone_size: NA
d_call: TRBD2

cdr3_nt: TGCGCCAGCAGTCAGCACCGGGACTGTCTCTACAATGAGCAGTTCTTC
cdr3_aa: CASSQHRDCLYNEQFF
j_call: TRBJ2-1
v_call: TRBV23-1
clone_size: NA
d_call: NA

cdr3_nt: TGTGCCAGCAGAGACCGGGACAGACTTTATTACGAGCAGTACTTC
cdr3_aa: CASRDRDRLYYEQYF
j_call: TRBJ2-7
v_call: TRBV21-1
clone_size: few
d_call: NA

cdr3_nt: TGTGCCAGCAGTGAGAGTATGGCAGGGTCTTATGGCTACACCTTC
cdr3_aa: CASSESMAGSYGYTF
j_call: TRBJ1-2
v_call: TRBV6-1
clone_size: few
d_call: NA